The rows below give T cell receptor beta chains drawn from one sample of a study of cytomegalovirus exposure and HLA in healthy donors. The assay was immunoSEQ multiplex PCR, and TCRdb's table has in-frame clones only and misses some. The sample shows about 180,000 clones, roughly 85% of them seen only once. Material for sequencing was PBMCs. The receptors stem from a man younger than 35 in good health and CMV-seropositive. The CDR3 runs from the conserved cysteine through the conserved F or W. D genes are given only for firm matches.

D: -
length: 14
V: TRBV6-1
CDR3: CASSEDFSTDTQYF

D: TRBD2
length: 16
V: TRBV28
CDR3: CASSSGAGTRLDTQYF

D: -
length: 15
V: TRBV5-1
CDR3: CASSLSGTKVDEQFF

D: -
length: 13
V: TRBV27
CDR3: CASSPRAAYEQYF

D: -
length: 14
V: TRBV28
CDR3: CASSPGSPGNTIYF

D: -
length: 12
V: TRBV12-5
CDR3: CASPSGNTEAFF

D: -
length: 14
V: TRBV10-3
CDR3: CATAPTTGVGELFF

D: -
length: 15
V: TRBV28
CDR3: CASSRASGWVDEQYF

D: TRBD2
length: 17
V: TRBV28
CDR3: CASSLWAGGTLGDTQYF

D: -
length: 19
V: TRBV28
CDR3: CASSFLRRTLGQFIDGYTF

D: -
length: 16
V: TRBV10-1
CDR3: CASSERTLGPTDTQYF

D: -
length: 15
V: TRBV7-3
CDR3: CASSRSGTGSYEQYF

D: TRBD1
length: 18
V: TRBV6-1
CDR3: CASSELDRGVSTNEKLFF

D: TRBD1
length: 15
V: TRBV5-6
CDR3: CASSSTGGGNTEAFF

D: -
length: 15
V: TRBV7-3
CDR3: CASSSYNSGANVLTF

D: TRBD1
length: 14
V: TRBV5-1
CDR3: CASSQTGVEEKLFF

D: -
length: 10
V: TRBV30
CDR3: CACSRAGAFF

D: -
length: 15
V: TRBV7-9
CDR3: CASSSGQPNDYGYTF

D: TRBD2
length: 13
V: TRBV2
CDR3: CASRLAGIYEQYF

D: TRBD2
length: 17
V: TRBV7-6
CDR3: CASSSLIETSGGYEQYF

D: TRBD1
length: 18
V: TRBV7-9
CDR3: CASSPRGRLLLNTGELFF

D: -
length: 17
V: TRBV4-1
CDR3: CASSQDGSGSVFYEQYF

D: -
length: 11
V: TRBV2
CDR3: CASRYNSPLHF

D: -
length: 12
V: TRBV5-1
CDR3: CASRQGNTEAFF

D: TRBD1
length: 19
V: TRBV4-1
CDR3: CASSQEGTGVFSSGNTIYF